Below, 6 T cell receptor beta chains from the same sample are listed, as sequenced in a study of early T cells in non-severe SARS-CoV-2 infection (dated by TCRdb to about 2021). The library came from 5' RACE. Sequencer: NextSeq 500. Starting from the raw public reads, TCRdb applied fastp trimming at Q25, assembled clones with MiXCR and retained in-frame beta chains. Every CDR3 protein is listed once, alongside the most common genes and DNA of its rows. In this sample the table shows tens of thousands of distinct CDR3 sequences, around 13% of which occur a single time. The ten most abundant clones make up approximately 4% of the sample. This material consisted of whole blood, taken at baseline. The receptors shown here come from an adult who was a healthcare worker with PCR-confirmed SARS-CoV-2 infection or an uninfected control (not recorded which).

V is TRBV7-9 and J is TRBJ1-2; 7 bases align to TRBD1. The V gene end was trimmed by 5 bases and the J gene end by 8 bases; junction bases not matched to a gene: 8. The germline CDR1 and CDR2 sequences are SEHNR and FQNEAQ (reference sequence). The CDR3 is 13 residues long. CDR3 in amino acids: CASSPQDREGYTF. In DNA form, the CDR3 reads TGTGCCAGCAGCCCCCAAGACAGGGAAGGCTACACCTTC.

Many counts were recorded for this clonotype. In DNA form, the CDR3 reads TGTGCCAGCAGACCTCAATACGGGGGTCAGCCCCAGCATTTT. Its translation is CASRPQYGGQPQHF. This chain links TRBV27 with TRBJ1-5, with D possibly matching TRBD1 (5 bases). V lost 6 bases, J lost 6 bases, and 15 bases lay in between. Germline V gene lookup returns CDR1 MNHEY and CDR2 SMNVEV (reference sequence). CDR3 length: 14 residues.

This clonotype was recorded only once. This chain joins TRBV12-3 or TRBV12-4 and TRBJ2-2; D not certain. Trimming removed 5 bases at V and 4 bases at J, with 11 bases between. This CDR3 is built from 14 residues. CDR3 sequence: CASSPNSGTGELFF. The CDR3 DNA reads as TGTGCCAGCAGTCCAAACTCGGGCACCGGGGAGCTGTTTTTT.

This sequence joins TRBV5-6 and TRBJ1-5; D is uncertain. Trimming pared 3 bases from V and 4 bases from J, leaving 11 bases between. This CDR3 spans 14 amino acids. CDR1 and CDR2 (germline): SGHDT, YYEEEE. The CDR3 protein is CASSSARTNQPQHF. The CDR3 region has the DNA TGTGCCAGCAGCTCGGCCAGAACGAATCAGCCCCAGCATTTT. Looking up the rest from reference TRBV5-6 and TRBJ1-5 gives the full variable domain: DAGVTQSPTHLIKTRGQQVTLRCSPKSGHDTVSWYQQALGQGPQFIFQYYEEEERQRGNFPDRFSGHQFPNYSSELNVNALLLGDSALYLCASSSARTNQPQHFGDGTRLSIL.

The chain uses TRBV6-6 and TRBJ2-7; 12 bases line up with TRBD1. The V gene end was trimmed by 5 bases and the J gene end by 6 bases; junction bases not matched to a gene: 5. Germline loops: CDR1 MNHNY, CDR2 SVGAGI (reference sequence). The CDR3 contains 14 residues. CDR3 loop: CASSQGQGAGEQYF. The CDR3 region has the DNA TGTGCCAGCAGTCAGGGACAGGGGGCAGGCGAGCAGTACTTC.

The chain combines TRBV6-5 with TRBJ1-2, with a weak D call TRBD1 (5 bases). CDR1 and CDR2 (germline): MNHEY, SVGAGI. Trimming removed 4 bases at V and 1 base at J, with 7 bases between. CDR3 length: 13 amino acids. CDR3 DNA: TGTGCCAGCAGTTCACAGGATAACTATGGCTACACCTTC. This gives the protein CASSSQDNYGYTF.